This T cell receptor (beta chain) was found in a study of cytomegalovirus exposure and HLA in healthy donors. Overall study results and limits: The classifier was said to identify cytomegalovirus status with high specificity and sensitivity. CMV antigen specificity of a few CMV-associated chains was confirmed in vitro.

CDR3 length equals 15 residues. The V and J ends lost 5 bases and 0 bases, in that order; junction bases with no gene match: 6. Germline V gene sequence: CDR1 SEHNR, CDR2 FQNEAQ (reference sequence). Comment on this clone: Its antigen is not identified.

Sequenced by immunoSEQ multiplex PCR; TCRdb stores in-frame clones only, minus some. The sample has some 160,000 clones; approximately 90% are singletons. This chain connects TRBV7-9 to TRBJ1-2; TRBD1 aligns across 7 bases. The sample consisted of PBMCs. This receptor was identified in a man between 18 and 29 years old in good health and CMV-seronegative. The CDR3, as DNA: TGTGCCAGCAGCCAGGGGGTAGGGACTAACTATGGCTACACCTTC. Its translation is CASSQGVGTNYGYTF.